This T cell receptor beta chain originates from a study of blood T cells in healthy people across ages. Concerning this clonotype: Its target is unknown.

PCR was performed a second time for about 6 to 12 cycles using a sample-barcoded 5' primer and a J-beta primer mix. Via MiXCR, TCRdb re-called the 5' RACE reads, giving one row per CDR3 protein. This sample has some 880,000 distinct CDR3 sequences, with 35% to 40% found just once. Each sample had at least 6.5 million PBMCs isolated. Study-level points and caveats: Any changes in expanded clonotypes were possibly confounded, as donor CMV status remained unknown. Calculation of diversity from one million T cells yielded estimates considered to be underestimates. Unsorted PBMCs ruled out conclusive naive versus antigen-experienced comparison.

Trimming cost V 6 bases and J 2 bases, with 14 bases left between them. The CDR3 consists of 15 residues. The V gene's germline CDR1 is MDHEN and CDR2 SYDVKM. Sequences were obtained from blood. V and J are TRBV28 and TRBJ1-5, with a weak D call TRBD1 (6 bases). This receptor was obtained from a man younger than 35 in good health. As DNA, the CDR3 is TGTGCCAGCAGGTTAGCGGGACACCGCAATCAGCCCCAGCATTTT. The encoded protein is CASRLAGHRNQPQHF.